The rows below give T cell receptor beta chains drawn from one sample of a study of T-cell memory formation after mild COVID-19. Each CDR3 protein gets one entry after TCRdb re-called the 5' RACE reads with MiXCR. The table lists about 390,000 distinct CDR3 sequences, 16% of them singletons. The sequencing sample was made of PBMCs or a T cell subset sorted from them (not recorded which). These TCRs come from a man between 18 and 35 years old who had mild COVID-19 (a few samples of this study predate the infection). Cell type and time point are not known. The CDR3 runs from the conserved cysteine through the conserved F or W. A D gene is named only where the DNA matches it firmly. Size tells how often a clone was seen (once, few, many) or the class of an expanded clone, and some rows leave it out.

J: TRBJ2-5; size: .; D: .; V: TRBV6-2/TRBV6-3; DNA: TGTGCCAGCAGTCCCCAGGGGGGGATGGAGACCCAGTACTTC; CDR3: CASSPQGGMETQYF
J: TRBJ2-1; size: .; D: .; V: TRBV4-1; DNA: TGCGCCAGCAGCCAGAGGGACGTAAACAATGAGCAGTTCTTC; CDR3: CASSQRDVNNEQFF
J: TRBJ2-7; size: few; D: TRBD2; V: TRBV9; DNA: TGTGCCAGCAGCCCTAGCGGGGGGGCCGAGCAGTACTTC; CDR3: CASSPSGGAEQYF
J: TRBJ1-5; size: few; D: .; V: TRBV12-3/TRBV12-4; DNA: TGTGCCAGCAGCCGCGTCAGCCCCAATCAGCCCCAGCATTTT; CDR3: CASSRVSPNQPQHF
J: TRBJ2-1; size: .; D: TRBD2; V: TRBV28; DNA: TGTGCCAGCAGTTTTCGGCGGGGGAGCTCCTACAATGAGCAGTTCTTC; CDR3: CASSFRRGSSYNEQFF
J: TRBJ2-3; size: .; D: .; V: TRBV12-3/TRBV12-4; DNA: TGTGCCAGCAGTTTGTGGGGGGACACAGATACGCAGTATTTT; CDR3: CASSLWGDTDTQYF
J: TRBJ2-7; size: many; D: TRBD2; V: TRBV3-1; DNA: TGTGCCAGCACCCGGACTAGCTCCCACGAGCAGTACTTC; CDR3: CASTRTSSHEQYF
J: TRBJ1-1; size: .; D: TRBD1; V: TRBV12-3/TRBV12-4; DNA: TGTGCCAGCAGCGTCAGGGGGCAAGGGACTGAAGCTTTCTTT; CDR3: CASSVRGQGTEAFF
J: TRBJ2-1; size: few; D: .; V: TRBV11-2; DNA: TGTGCCAGCAGCGACGGGACCCTCCCTACGGGTGAGCAGTTCTTC; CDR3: CASSDGTLPTGEQFF
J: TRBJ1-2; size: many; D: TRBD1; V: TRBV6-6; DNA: TGTGCCAGCAGTTACACAGGGGGCGGGTATGGCTACACCTTC; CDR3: CASSYTGGGYGYTF
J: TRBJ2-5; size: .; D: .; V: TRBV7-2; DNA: TGTGCCAGCAGCCCACGAGGACAGACCCAGTACTTC; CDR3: CASSPRGQTQYF
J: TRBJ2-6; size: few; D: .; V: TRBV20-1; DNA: TGCAGGGCAGGGTCTGGGGCCAACGTCCTGACTTTC; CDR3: CRAGSGANVLTF
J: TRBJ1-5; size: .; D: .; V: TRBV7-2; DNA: TGTGCCAGCAGCTTATTTGGCGACAATCAGCCCCAGCATTTT; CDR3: CASSLFGDNQPQHF
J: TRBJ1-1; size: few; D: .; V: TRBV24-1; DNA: TGTGCCACCAGTCTTTCTAGCGGGGGGGACACTGAAGCTTTCTTT; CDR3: CATSLSSGGDTEAFF
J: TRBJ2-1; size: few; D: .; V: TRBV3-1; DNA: TGTGCCAGCAGCCAAGATTTCGGGGTGTACAATGAGCAGTTCTTC; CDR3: CASSQDFGVYNEQFF
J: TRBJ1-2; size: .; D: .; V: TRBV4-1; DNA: TGCGCCAGCAGCGGACAGCATGGCTACACCTTC; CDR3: CASSGQHGYTF
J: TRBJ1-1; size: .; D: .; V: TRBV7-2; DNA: TGTGCCAGCAGCCGGGCCACCGGCATCACTGAAGCTTTCTTT; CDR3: CASSRATGITEAFF
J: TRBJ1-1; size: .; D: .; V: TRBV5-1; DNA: TGCGCCAGCAGCCCCTGGAGGCCAGAGAGCTTGAACACTGAAGCTTTCTTT; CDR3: CASSPWRPESLNTEAFF
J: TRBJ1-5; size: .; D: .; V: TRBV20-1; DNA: TGCAGTGCTAGAGATCCGGTTCGGGGGACGGGACAGCCCCAGCATTTT; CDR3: CSARDPVRGTGQPQHF
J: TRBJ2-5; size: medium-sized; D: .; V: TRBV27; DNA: TGTGCCAGCAGTTTAGACAGCACACAAGAGACCCAGTACTTC; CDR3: CASSLDSTQETQYF
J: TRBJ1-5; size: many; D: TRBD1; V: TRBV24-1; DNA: TGTGCCACCAGTGAGGCAACAGGGGTTTGGAATCAGCCCCAGCATTTT; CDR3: CATSEATGVWNQPQHF
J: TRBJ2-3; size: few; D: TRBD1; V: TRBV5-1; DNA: TGCGCCAGCCGAACAGGGGAAGATACGCAGTATTTT; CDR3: CASRTGEDTQYF
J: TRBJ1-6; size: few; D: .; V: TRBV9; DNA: TGTGCCAGCAGCGAAGCGGAGGTACCTGGTTCACCCCTCCACTTT; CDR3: CASSEAEVPGSPLHF
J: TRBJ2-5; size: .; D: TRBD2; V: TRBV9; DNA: TGTGCCAGCAGCGTAGATCTAGCGGGAGAGACCCAGTACTTC; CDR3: CASSVDLAGETQYF
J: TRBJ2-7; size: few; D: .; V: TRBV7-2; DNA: TGTGCCAGCAGCTTGGCCGCAGGGTTCTACGAGCAGTACTTC; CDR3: CASSLAAGFYEQYF
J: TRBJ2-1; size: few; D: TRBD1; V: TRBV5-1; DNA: TGCGCCAGCAGCGAATCGACAGGGGTCCACAATGAGCAGTTCTTC; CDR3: CASSESTGVHNEQFF
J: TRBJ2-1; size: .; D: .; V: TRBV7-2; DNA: TGTGCCAGCAGCGGAGAGGGTGCGGGGTTTTCCTACAATGAGCAGTTCTTC; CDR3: CASSGEGAGFSYNEQFF
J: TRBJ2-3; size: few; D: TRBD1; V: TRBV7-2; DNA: TGTGCCAGCAGCTTAGCGGGACAGGGCGCAGATACGCAGTATTTT; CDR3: CASSLAGQGADTQYF
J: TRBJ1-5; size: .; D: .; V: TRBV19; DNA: TGTGCCAGTAGTATTTGGCGGGCGGGGCCACAGCATTTT; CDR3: CASSIWRAGPQHF
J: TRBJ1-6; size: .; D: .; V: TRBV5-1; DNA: TGCGCCAGCAGGGGGGCGGCTGAATCTTCACCCCTCCACTTT; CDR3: CASRGAAESSPLHF
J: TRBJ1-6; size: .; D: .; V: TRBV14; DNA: TGTGCCAGCAGCCAACAGGAAAACAATTCACCCCTCCACTTT; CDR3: CASSQQENNSPLHF
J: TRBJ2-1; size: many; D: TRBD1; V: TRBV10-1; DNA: TGCGCCAGCAGGGGACAGGGTGACCATGAGCAGTTCTTC; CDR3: CASRGQGDHEQFF
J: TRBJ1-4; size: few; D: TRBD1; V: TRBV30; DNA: TGTGCCTGGACCTTTTCTGGGACAGGGGAAGAAAAACTGTTTTTT; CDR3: CAWTFSGTGEEKLFF
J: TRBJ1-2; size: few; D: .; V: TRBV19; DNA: TGTGCCAGTAGTACCGGGACAAGGTTTTATGGCTACACCTTC; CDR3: CASSTGTRFYGYTF
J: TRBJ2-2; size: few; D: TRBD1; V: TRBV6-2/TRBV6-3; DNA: TGTGCCAGCAGCGGGGACAGCTACACCGGGGAGCTGTTTTTT; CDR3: CASSGDSYTGELFF
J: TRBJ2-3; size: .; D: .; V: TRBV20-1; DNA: TGCAGTGCCATGGACCGTACGCAGTATTTT; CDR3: CSAMDRTQYF
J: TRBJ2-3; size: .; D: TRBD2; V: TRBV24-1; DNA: TGTGCCACCAGTGCGGGGGGGAACACAGATACGCAGTATTTT; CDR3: CATSAGGNTDTQYF
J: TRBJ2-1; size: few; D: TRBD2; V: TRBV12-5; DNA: TGTGCTAGTGGATGGGAGGGGCCCGCGTCGGAGCAGTTCTTC; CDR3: CASGWEGPASEQFF
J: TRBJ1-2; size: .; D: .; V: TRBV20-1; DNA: TGCAGTGCTAGAGAGGGAGGCTATGGCTACACCTTC; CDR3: CSAREGGYGYTF
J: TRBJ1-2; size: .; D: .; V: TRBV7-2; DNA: TGTGCCAGCAGCTTTTCATCAGGGGTGAGCCCCTACTATGGCTACACCTTC; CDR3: CASSFSSGVSPYYGYTF
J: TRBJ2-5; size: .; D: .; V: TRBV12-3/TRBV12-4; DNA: TGTGCCAGCAGCTTACAGGGACCACTCGAGGGGACCCAGTACTTC; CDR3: CASSLQGPLEGTQYF
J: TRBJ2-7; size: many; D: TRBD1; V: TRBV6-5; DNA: TGTGCCAGCAGCCCCGGGACAGGGAACTACGAGCAGTACTTC; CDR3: CASSPGTGNYEQYF
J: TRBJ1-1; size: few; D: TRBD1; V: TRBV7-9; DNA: TGTGCCAGCAGACCCCCCACAGGGGGTGCGGGTGAAGCTTTCTTT; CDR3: CASRPPTGGAGEAFF
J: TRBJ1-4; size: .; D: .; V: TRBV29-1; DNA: TGCAGCGCCGTAGGTCCAGGGATCAATGAAAAACTGTTTTTT; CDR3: CSAVGPGINEKLFF
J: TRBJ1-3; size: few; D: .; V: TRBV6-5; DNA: TGTGCCAGCAGTTCCGACGGAGTCTCTGGAAACACCATATATTTT; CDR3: CASSSDGVSGNTIYF
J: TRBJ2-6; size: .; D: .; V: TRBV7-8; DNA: TGTGCCAGCAGGGGGTTTAGTCTTCGGACTGGGGCCAACGTCCTGACTTTC; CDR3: CASRGFSLRTGANVLTF
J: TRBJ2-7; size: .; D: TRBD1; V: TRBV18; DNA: TGTGCCAGCTCACAAGACAGGGACGAGCAGTACTTC; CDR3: CASSQDRDEQYF
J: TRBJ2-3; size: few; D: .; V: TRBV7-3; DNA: TGTGCCAGCAGCTTGGGTCCCCAGCAGACAGTAGATACGCAGTATTTT; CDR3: CASSLGPQQTVDTQYF
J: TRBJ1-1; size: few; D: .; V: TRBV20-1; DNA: TGCAGTGCTGTTCCCGGGACGAACACTGAAGCTTTCTTT; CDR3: CSAVPGTNTEAFF
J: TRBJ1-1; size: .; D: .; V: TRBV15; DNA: TGTGCCACCAGCAGAGCAGGGCGGCACACTGAAGCTTTCTTT; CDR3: CATSRAGRHTEAFF
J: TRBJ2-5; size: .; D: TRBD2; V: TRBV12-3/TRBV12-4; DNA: TGTGCCAGCAGTGAGGGACTAGCGGAAGAGACCCAGTACTTC; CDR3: CASSEGLAEETQYF
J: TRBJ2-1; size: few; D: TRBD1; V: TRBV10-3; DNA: TGTGCCACCGGGACAGTCCAGGGGAATGAGCAGTTCTTC; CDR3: CATGTVQGNEQFF
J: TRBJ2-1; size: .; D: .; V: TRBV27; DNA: TGTGCCAGCAGTTTTACGACGCGCGGGGCTTACAATGAGCAGTTCTTC; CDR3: CASSFTTRGAYNEQFF
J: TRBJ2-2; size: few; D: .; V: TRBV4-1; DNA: TGCGCCAGCAGCGAAGAGGCGGGGAACACCGGGGAGCTGTTTTTT; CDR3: CASSEEAGNTGELFF
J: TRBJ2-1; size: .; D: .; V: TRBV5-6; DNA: TGTGCCAGCAGCTTTCTCCGGGACCCGCACAATGAGCAGTTCTTC; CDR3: CASSFLRDPHNEQFF
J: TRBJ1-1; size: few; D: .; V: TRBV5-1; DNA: TGCGCCAGCAGCCGGGAGGGGAACACTGAAGCTTTCTTT; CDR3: CASSREGNTEAFF
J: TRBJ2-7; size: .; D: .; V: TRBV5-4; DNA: TGTGCCAGCAGCTTGGCAGCCCCGAGCGAGCAGTACTTC; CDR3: CASSLAAPSEQYF
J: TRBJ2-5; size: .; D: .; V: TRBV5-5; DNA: TGTGCCAGCGGACCTGCCGGGCCTCAAGAGACCCAGTACTTC; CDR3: CASGPAGPQETQYF
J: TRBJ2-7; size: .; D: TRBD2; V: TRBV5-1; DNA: TGCGCCAGCAGCTTGGGTCTTAGCGGGGAGAATTACGAGCAGTACTTC; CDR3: CASSLGLSGENYEQYF